This is a list of T cell receptor beta chains from one sample in a study of OX40 agonist ivuxolimab in advanced cancers. This table comes from immunoSEQ multiplex PCR, and its TCRdb copy is limited to in-frame clones, with some not included. The sample holds some 150,000 clones, under 95% seen once. Sample: CD4+ or CD8+ T cells sorted from blood, taken in a trial of the OX40 agonist ivuxolimab. These receptors all come from an adult with an advanced solid tumor such as melanoma, head and neck, liver or kidney cancer. Both conserved end residues are part of each CDR3. A D gene is named only where the DNA matches it firmly. A clone size is listed for some rows: how often the clone was seen (once, few, many), or a class if it is expanded.

v_call	j_call	clone_size	d_call	cdr3_aa	cdr3_nt
TRBV4-2	TRBJ1-2	.	.	CASSPPGRWNNTF	TGTGCCAGCAGTCCGCCGGGGAGGTGGAATAACACCTTC
TRBV5-1	TRBJ2-5	.	TRBD1	CASSGDRSQETQYF	TGCGCCAGCAGCGGGGACAGGTCCCAAGAGACCCAGTACTTC
TRBV5-4	TRBJ2-7	.	TRBD1	CASSLGQGGYEQYF	TGTGCCAGCAGCTTGGGACAGGGTGGGTACGAGCAGTACTTC
TRBV27	TRBJ2-7	once	.	CASGGRYYEQYF	TGTGCCAGCGGGGGACGGTACTACGAGCAGTACTTC
TRBV27	TRBJ1-2	.	TRBD1	CASSLLGQGARGYTF	TGTGCCAGCAGTTTACTGGGACAGGGGGCTCGTGGCTACACCTTC
TRBV9	TRBJ1-4	.	.	CASSVWDNEKLFF	TGTGCCAGCAGCGTTTGGGATAATGAAAAACTGTTTTTT
TRBV28	TRBJ2-2	.	.	CASRGVFTGELFF	TGTGCCAGCAGGGGGGTGTTCACCGGGGAGCTGTTTTTT
TRBV4-3	TRBJ2-5	.	.	CASSRSNHPEETQYF	TGCGCCAGCAGCCGCTCCAACCATCCCGAAGAGACCCAGTACTTC
TRBV16	TRBJ2-7	once	.	CASSQGGGEQYF	TGTGCCAGCAGCCAAGGGGGCGGCGAGCAGTACTTC
TRBV6-1	TRBJ1-2	.	.	CASSEAQWGRGRFGYTF	TGTGCCAGCAGTGAAGCCCAGTGGGGCAGAGGACGTTTTGGCTACACCTTC
TRBV28	TRBJ2-1	.	TRBD2	CASSLGASGLADNEQFF	TGTGCCAGCAGTTTAGGCGCTTCGGGACTAGCGGACAATGAGCAGTTCTTC
TRBV7-2	TRBJ2-4	.	.	CASSLEAPSFLKNIQYF	TGTGCCAGCAGCTTAGAGGCCCCGTCGTTCCTCAAAAACATTCAGTACTTC
TRBV5-5	TRBJ2-1	.	.	CASSFGQGRHNEQFF	TGTGCCAGCAGCTTTGGCCAGGGAAGGCACAATGAGCAGTTCTTC
TRBV9	TRBJ1-2	.	.	CASSVNPTSPPSSGYTF	TGTGCCAGCAGCGTAAATCCCACCTCCCCCCCCTCGAGTGGCTACACCTTC
TRBV4-3	TRBJ2-7	.	.	CASSQDRHSTYEQYF	TGCGCCAGCAGCCAAGATCGGCACTCCACCTACGAGCAGTACTTC
TRBV2	TRBJ2-7	.	.	CASTGRVDFLAYEQYF	TGTGCCAGCACCGGCAGGGTCGACTTCCTAGCCTACGAGCAGTACTTC
TRBV6-5	TRBJ1-4	.	TRBD1	CASSRTGGLNEKLFF	TGTGCCAGCAGTAGGACAGGGGGCCTTAATGAAAAACTGTTTTTT